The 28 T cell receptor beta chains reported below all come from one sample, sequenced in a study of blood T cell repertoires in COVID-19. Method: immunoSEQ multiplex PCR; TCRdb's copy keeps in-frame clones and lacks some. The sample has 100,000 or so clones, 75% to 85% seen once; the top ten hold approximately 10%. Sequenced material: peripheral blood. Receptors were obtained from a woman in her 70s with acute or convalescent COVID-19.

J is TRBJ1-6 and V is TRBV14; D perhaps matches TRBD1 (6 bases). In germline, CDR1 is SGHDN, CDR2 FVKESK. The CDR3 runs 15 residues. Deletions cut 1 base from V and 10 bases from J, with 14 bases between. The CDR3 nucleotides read TGTGCCAGCAGCCAAGGTCCCAGGGGCAGGTCACCCCTCCACTTT. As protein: CASSQGPRGRSPLHF. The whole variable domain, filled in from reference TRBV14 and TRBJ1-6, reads EAGVTQFPSHSVIEKGQTVTLRCDPISGHDNLYWYRRVMGKEIKFLLHFVKESKQDESGMPNNRFLAERTGGTYSTLKVQPAELEDSGVYFCASSQGPRGRSPLHFGNGTRLTVT.

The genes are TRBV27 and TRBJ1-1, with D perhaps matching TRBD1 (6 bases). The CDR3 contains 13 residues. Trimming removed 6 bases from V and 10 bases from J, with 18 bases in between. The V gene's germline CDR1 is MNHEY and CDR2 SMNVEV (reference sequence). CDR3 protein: CASRTTQGSAAFF. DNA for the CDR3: TGTGCCAGCAGGACTACCCAGGGGTCTGCAGCTTTCTTT.

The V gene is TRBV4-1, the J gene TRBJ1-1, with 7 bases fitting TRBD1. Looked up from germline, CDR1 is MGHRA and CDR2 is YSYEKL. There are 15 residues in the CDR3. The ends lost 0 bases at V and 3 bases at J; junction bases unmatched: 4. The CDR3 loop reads CASSQEGTGDTEAFF. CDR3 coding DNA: TGCGCCAGCAGCCAAGAAGGAACAGGGGACACTGAAGCTTTCTTT.

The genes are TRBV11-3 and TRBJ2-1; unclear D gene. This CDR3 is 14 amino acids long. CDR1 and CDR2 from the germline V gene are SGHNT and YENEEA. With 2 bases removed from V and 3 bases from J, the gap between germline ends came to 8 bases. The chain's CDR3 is CASSLSDIYNEQFF. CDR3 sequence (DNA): TGTGCCAGCAGCTTATCCGACATCTACAATGAGCAGTTCTTC.

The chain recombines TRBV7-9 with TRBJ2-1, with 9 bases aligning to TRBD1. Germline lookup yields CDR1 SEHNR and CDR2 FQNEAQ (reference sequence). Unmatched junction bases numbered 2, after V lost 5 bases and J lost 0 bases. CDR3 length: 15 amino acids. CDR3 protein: CASSPQGASYNEQFF. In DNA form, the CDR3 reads TGTGCCAGCAGCCCACAGGGGGCCTCCTACAATGAGCAGTTCTTC.

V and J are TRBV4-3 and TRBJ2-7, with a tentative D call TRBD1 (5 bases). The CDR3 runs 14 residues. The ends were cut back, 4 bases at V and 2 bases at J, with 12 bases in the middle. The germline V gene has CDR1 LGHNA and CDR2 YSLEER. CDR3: CASSRGDSTYEQYF. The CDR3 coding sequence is TGCGCCAGCAGCCGTGGAGACAGTACCTACGAGCAGTACTTC.

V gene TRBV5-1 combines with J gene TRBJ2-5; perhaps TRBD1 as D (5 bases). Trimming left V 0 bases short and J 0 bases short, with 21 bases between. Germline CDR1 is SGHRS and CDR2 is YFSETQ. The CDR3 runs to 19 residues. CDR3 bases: TGCGCCAGCAGCTTGGGGGCAGGGATTGGGCCCACGTACCAAGAGACCCAGTACTTC. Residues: CASSLGAGIGPTYQETQYF.

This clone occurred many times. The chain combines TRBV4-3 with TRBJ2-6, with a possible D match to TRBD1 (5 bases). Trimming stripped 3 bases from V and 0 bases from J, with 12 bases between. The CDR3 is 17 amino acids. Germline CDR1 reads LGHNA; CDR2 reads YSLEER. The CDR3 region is CASSHTLTDSGANVLTF. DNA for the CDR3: TGCGCCAGCAGCCACACGCTGACAGACTCTGGGGCCAACGTCCTGACTTTC.

The CDR3 loop is CASSRDRGPYNEQFF. CDR3 in DNA: TGTGCCAGCAGTCGGGACAGGGGTCCCTACAATGAGCAGTTCTTC. The J gene is TRBJ2-1, the V gene TRBV6-5; 10 bases map to TRBD1. The germline gives CDR1 MNHEY, CDR2 SVGAGI. The CDR3 has 15 residues. The V gene end was trimmed by 5 bases and the J gene end by 2 bases; junction bases not matched to a gene: 3.

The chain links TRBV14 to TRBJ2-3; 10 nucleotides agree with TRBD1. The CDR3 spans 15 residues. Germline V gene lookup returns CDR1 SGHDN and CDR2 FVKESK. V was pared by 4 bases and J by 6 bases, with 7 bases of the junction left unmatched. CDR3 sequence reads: CASSPRDRGVDTQYF. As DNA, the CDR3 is TGTGCCAGCAGCCCCCGGGACAGGGGAGTGGATACGCAGTATTTT.

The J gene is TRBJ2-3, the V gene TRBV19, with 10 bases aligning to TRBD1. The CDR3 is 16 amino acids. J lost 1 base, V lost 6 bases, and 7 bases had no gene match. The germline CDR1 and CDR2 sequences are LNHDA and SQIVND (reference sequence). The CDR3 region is CASRLTGGRGTDTQYF. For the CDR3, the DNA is TGTGCCAGTAGATTGACAGGGGGCAGGGGCACAGATACGCAGTATTTT.

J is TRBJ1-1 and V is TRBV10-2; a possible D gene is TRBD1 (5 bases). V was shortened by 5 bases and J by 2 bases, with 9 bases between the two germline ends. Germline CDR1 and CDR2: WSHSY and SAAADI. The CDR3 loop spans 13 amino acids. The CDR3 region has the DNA TGCGCCAGCAGTATCCAGGGAAACACTGAAGCTTTCTTT. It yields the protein CASSIQGNTEAFF.

The CDR3 DNA follows: TGTGCCAGCAGCCCACCCGTGGCGAACACTGAAGCTTTCTTT. This sequence encodes CASSPPVANTEAFF. The chain uses TRBV3-1 (or the pseudogene TRBV3-2) and TRBJ1-1; D uncertain. CDR1 is LGHDT and CDR2 is YNNKEL in the germline V gene (reference sequence). V gave up 4 bases and J gave up 1 base, with 10 bases separating them. The CDR3 consists of 14 residues.

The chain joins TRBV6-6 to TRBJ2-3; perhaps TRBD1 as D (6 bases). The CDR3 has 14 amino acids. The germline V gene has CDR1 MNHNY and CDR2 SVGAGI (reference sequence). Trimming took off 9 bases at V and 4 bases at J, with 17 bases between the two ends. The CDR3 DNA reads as TGTGCCAGTTACAGGGAAATAGGAGCAGATACGCAGTATTTT. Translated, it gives CASYREIGADTQYF.

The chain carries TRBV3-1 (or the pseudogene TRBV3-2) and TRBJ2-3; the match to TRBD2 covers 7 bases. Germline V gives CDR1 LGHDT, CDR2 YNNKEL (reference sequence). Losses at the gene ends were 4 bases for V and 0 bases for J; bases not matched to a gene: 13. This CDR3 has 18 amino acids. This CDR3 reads CASSPRRAYGGSTDTQYF. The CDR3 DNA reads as TGTGCCAGCAGCCCCCGGCGGGCTTACGGGGGGAGCACAGATACGCAGTATTTT.

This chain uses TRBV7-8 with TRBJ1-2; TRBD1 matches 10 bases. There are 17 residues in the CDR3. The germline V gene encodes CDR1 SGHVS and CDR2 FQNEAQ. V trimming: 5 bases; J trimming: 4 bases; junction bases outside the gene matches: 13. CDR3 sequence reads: CASSPRGRGQGGYGYTF. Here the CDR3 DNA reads TGTGCCAGCAGCCCGCGGGGGCGAGGACAGGGGGGCTATGGCTACACCTTC.

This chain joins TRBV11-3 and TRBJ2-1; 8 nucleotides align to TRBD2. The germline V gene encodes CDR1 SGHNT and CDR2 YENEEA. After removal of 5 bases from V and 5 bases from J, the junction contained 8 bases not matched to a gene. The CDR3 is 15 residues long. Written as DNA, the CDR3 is TGTGCCAGCAGCCAATTAGCGGGATGGAACAATGAGCAGTTCTTC. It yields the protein CASSQLAGWNNEQFF.

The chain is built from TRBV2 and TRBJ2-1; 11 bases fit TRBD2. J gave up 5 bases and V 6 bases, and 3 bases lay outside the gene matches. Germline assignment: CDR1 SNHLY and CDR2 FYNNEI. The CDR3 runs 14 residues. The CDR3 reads CASRRGLADNEQFF. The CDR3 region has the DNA TGTGCCAGCAGGCGGGGACTAGCGGACAATGAGCAGTTCTTC.

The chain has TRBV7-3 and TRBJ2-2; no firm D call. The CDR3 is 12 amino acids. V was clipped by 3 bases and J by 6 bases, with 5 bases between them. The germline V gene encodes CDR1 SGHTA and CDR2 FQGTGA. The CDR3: CASSFIPGELFF. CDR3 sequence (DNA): TGTGCCAGCAGCTTTATCCCCGGGGAGCTGTTTTTT.

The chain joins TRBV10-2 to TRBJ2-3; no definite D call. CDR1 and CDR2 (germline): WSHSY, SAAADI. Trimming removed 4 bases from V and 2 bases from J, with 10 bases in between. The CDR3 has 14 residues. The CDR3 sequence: CASSVTYLTDTQYF. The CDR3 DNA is TGCGCCAGCAGTGTAACCTACCTCACAGATACGCAGTATTTT.

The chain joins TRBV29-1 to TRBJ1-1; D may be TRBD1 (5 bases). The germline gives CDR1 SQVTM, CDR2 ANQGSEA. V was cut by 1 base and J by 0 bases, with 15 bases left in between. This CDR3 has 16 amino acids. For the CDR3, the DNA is TGCAGCGTTGAAGGGGTGGGGGGACCCTTGAACACTGAAGCTTTCTTT. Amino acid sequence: CSVEGVGGPLNTEAFF.

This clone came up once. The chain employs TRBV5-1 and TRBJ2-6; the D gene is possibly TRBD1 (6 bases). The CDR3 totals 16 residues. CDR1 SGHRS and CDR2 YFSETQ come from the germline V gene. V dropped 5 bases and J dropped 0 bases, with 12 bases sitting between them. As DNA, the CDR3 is TGCGCCAGCAGTCTGGACAGACTCTCTGGGGCCAACGTCCTGACTTTC. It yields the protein CASSLDRLSGANVLTF.

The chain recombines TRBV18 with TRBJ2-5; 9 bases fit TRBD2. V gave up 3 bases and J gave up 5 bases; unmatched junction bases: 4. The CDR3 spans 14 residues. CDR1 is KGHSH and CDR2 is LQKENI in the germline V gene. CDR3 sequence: CASSPSGGTETQYF. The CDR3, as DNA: TGTGCCAGCTCACCGAGCGGGGGGACGGAGACCCAGTACTTC.

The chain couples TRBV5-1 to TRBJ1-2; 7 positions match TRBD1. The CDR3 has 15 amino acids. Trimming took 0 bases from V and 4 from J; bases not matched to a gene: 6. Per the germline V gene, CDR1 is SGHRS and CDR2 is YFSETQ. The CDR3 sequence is CASSLGGTEAYGYTF. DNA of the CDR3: TGCGCCAGCAGCTTGGGGGGGACAGAGGCCTATGGCTACACCTTC.

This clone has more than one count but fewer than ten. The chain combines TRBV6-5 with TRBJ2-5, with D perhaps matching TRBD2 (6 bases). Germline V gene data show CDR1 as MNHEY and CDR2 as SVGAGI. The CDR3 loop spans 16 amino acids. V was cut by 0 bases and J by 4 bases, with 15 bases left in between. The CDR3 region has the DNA TGTGCCAGCAGTTACTCGAGATCGGGAGTAGGAGAGACCCAGTACTTC. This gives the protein CASSYSRSGVGETQYF.

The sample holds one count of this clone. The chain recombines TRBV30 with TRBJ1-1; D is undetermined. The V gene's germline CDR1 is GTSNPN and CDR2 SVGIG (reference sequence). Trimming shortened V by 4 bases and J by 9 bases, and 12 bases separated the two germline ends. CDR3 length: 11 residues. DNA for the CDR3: TGTGCCTGGAACATGGGCGTTCAAGCTTTCTTT. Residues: CAWNMGVQAFF.

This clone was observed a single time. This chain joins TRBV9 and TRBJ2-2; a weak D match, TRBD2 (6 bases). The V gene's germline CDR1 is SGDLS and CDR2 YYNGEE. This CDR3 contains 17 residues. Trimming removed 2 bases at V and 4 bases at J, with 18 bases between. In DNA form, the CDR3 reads TGTGCCAGCAGCGTGTCGGAGGTTTGGGGAGGCACCGGGGAGCTGTTTTTT. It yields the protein CASSVSEVWGGTGELFF.

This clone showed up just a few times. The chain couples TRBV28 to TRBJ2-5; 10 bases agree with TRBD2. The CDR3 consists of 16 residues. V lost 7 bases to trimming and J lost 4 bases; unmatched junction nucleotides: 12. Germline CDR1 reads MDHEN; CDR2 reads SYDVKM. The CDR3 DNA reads TGTGCCAGCATGGTTCCAAGCGGGAGGGTCCGAGAGACCCAGTACTTC. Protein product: CASMVPSGRVRETQYF.